Shown below are 5 T cell receptor beta chains from a single sample sequenced in a study of CD8+ T cells in alopecia areata. Extracted from the samples, RNA was reverse transcribed into cDNA to serve as the sequencing template. The table came from immunoSEQ multiplex PCR; TCRdb's copy has only in-frame clones and leaves some out. The sample consists of about 220,000 clones, 50% to 60% of them appearing once. Treatment here: oral pan-JAK inhibitor, 5-10 mg twice daily. Sequencing used CD4+ T cells sorted from blood, obtained at week 4, from a patient treated with tofacitinib. Source of these receptors: a human donor with alopecia areata.

CDR3: CASSAGGGPVYGYTF. For the CDR3, the DNA is TGTGCCAGCAGTGCCGGAGGGGGCCCTGTCTATGGCTACACCTTC. This chain joins TRBV6-6 and TRBJ1-2; 7 nucleotides align to TRBD1. The trim removed 5 bases at V and 4 bases at J, leaving 10 bases unmatched. Germline CDR1 MNHNY, CDR2 SVGAGI (reference sequence). The CDR3 loop spans 15 amino acids.

This clone was recorded only once. This chain uses TRBV18 with TRBJ2-7; TRBD1 matches 9 bases. Per the germline V gene, CDR1 is KGHSH and CDR2 is LQKENI. The CDR3 extends over 14 amino acids. The V gene end was trimmed by 6 bases and the J gene end by 7 bases; junction bases not matched to a gene: 10. DNA for the CDR3: TGTGCCAGCTCCCAACCGGGACAGGGCCGGGAGCAGTACTTC. This codes for CASSQPGQGREQYF.

In its sample, this clone was seen a few times. V usage is TRBV29-1 and J usage is TRBJ1-1; D is uncertain. The V gene's germline CDR1 is SQVTM and CDR2 ANQGSEA. V was shortened by 4 bases and J by 0 bases, with 9 bases between the two germline ends. The CDR3 consists of 13 residues. CDR3 protein: CSVARTMNTEAFF. The CDR3, as DNA: TGCAGCGTTGCCAGGACCATGAACACTGAAGCTTTCTTT. The complete variable domain, with remaining parts taken from reference TRBV29-1 and TRBJ1-1, reads SAVISQKPSRDICQRGTSLTIQCQVDSQVTMMFWYRQQPGQSLTLIATANQGSEATYESGFVIDKFPISRPNLTFSTLTVSNMSPEDSSIYLCSVARTMNTEAFFGQGTRLTVV.

The rearrangement joins TRBV30 to TRBJ1-1; no clear D gene. CDR1 is GTSNPN and CDR2 is SVGIG in the germline V gene (reference sequence). This CDR3 is built from 12 residues. V shed 4 bases and J shed 3 bases, with 9 bases lying between them. The CDR3 protein is CAWISTYTEAFF. CDR3 in DNA: TGTGCCTGGATATCCACATACACTGAAGCTTTCTTT.

This clone was seen many times. The J gene is TRBJ2-1, the V gene TRBV5-1, with D unclear. With 7 bases removed from V and 10 bases from J, the gap between germline ends came to 12 bases. Germline CDR1 reads SGHRS; CDR2 reads YFSETQ. The CDR3 consists of 11 residues. Written as DNA, the CDR3 is TGCGCCAGCTGCGACCTTAGCGAGCAGTTCTTC. Its protein is CASCDLSEQFF.